This TCR beta chain was recorded in a study of OX40 agonist ivuxolimab in advanced cancers. V was shortened by 1 base and J by 7 bases, with 8 bases between the two germline ends. The germline gives CDR1 LNHDA, CDR2 SQIVND (reference sequence). The CDR3 has 13 residues. Data came from immunoSEQ multiplex PCR; TCRdb stores just in-frame clones and leaves some out. The sample yields around 48,000 clones, 83% seen once. This sequence was found in an adult with an advanced solid tumor such as melanoma, head and neck, liver or kidney cancer. The V gene is TRBV19, the J gene TRBJ2-1; D call uncertain. The material was CD4+ or CD8+ T cells sorted from blood, obtained in a trial of the OX40 agonist ivuxolimab. The CDR3 DNA sequence: TGTGCCAGTAGTATAGGTACGGAGAATGAGCAGTTCTTC. Encoded protein: CASSIGTENEQFF.